Below, 32 T cell receptor beta chains from the same sample are listed, as sequenced in a study of blood T cell repertoires in COVID-19. Sequencing used immunoSEQ multiplex PCR; TCRdb keeps in-frame clones, though not all of them. The sample shows around 100,000 clones, around 84% of them seen only once. Sample: peripheral blood. All receptors come from a man aged 55 to 69 with acute or convalescent COVID-19.

Here the CDR3 reads CASSLEYFGYGYTF. CDR3 bases: TGTGCCAGCAGCTTAGAGTATTTCGGCTATGGCTACACCTTC. This sequence joins TRBV7-2 and TRBJ1-2; D is ambiguous. Between the trimmed V and J ends, which lost 1 base and 4 bases, there was a span of 10 bases. This CDR3 is 14 amino acids long. Germline CDR1 and CDR2: SGHTA and FQGNSA.

The rearrangement uses TRBV5-1 and TRBJ2-7; TRBD1 is a possible D gene (5 bases). The CDR3 totals 14 residues. With 7 bases removed from V and 3 bases from J, the gap between germline ends came to 17 bases. From germline, CDR1 is SGHRS and CDR2 YFSETQ. Here the CDR3 DNA reads TGCGCCAGCCGAAGTGGGCAGGGTAGCTACGAGCAGTACTTC. Translating gives CASRSGQGSYEQYF.

This chain links TRBV19 with TRBJ2-1; D is unresolved. CDR1 and CDR2 from the germline V gene are LNHDA and SQIVND (reference sequence). Trimming stripped 3 bases from V and 3 bases from J, with 9 bases between. This CDR3 is built from 14 residues. The chain's CDR3 is CASSIGSDYNEQFF. The CDR3 DNA reads TGTGCCAGTAGTATCGGTTCCGACTACAATGAGCAGTTCTTC.

This chain uses TRBV14 with TRBJ1-1, with 8 bases aligning to TRBD1. The CDR3 extends over 14 amino acids. Trimming took 4 bases from V and 5 from J; bases not matched to a gene: 6. CDR1 SGHDN and CDR2 FVKESK come from the germline V gene. Here the CDR3 DNA reads TGTGCCAGCAGCCTAAGGACAGGGAGGACTGAAGCTTTCTTT. Its protein product is CASSLRTGRTEAFF.

The chain employs TRBV4-1 and TRBJ2-2, with 8 bases that match TRBD1. The germline V gene encodes CDR1 MGHRA and CDR2 YSYEKL. There are 14 residues in the CDR3. The V and J ends lost 4 bases and 6 bases, in that order; junction bases with no gene match: 4. CDR3 DNA sequence: TGCGCCAGCAGCCCGGACAGGGCGGCCGGGGAGCTGTTTTTT. Translation gives CASSPDRAAGELFF.

A remark on this clone: One junction end disagrees with the germline gene, perhaps due to a read error. The chain joins TRBV4-2 to TRBJ1-2; TRBD1 agrees at 9 bases. CDR1 and CDR2 (germline): LGHNA, YNFKEQ. The CDR3 spans 15 residues. CDR3 amino acids: CASSKEGQGLYGYTF. The DNA of the CDR3 is TGTGCCAGCAGCAAAGAGGGACAGGGTCTCTATGGCTACACCTTC.

V and J are TRBV3-1 (or the pseudogene TRBV3-2) and TRBJ2-7, with TRBD2 identical over 8 bases. With 2 bases clipped from V and 2 bases from J, the junction kept 8 bases outside the gene matches. Germline V gives CDR1 LGHDT, CDR2 YNNKEL (reference sequence). The CDR3 spans 16 residues. CDR3 in amino acids: CASSQLLAAETYEQYV. CDR3 nucleotide sequence: TGTGCCAGCAGCCAACTACTAGCGGCTGAAACCTACGAGCAGTACGTC.

The chain uses TRBV6-6 and TRBJ2-4; D might be TRBD2 (6 bases). Germline V CDR1 and CDR2: MNHNY, SVGAGI (reference sequence). Trimming stripped 5 bases from V and 1 base from J, with 15 bases between. CDR3 length equals 16 residues. CDR3 residues: CASSTRLDLAKNIQYF. The CDR3 DNA reads TGTGCCAGCAGTACCCGACTAGATCTGGCCAAAAACATTCAGTACTTC.

The chain combines TRBV10-1 with TRBJ1-1, with D unclear. The CDR3 is 15 amino acids. Trimming pared 4 bases from V and 5 bases from J, leaving 17 bases between. Germline V gene sequence: CDR1 WNHNN, CDR2 SYGVQD (reference sequence). CDR3 nucleotide sequence: TGCGCCAGCAGTGTCCGGACTGGAAGGACTACTGAAGCTTTCTTT. It specifies CASSVRTGRTTEAFF.

The rearrangement links TRBV24-1 to TRBJ2-3; possible D gene TRBD2, 6 bases. V was clipped by 0 bases and J by 1 base, with 10 bases between them. There are 16 residues in the CDR3. Per germline, CDR1 KGHDR and CDR2 SFDVKD. The CDR3 sequence: CATSDLRESRTDTQYF. CDR3 in DNA: TGTGCCACCAGTGATTTGCGGGAGAGTCGCACAGATACGCAGTATTTT.

The V gene is TRBV2, the J gene TRBJ2-2, with TRBD1 matching over 11 bases. Looked up from germline, CDR1 is SNHLY and CDR2 is FYNNEI. The V and J ends lost 6 bases and 8 bases, in that order; junction bases with no gene match: 8. This CDR3 has 15 residues. In DNA, the CDR3 is TGTGCCAGCAGCCTAGGAGGGACAGGGGGTGGGGAGCTGTTTTTT. Translation gives CASSLGGTGGGELFF.

A few counts support this clone. This chain links TRBV3-1 (or the pseudogene TRBV3-2) with TRBJ1-3; 8 bases fit TRBD1. The germline gives CDR1 LGHDT, CDR2 YNNKEL (reference sequence). The CDR3 sequence is 15 residues long. V was clipped by 5 bases and J by 2 bases; unmatched bases: 5. The DNA of the CDR3 is TGTGCCAGCAGCTTGGGACAGGCGACTGGAAACACCATATATTTT. Translating it yields CASSLGQATGNTIYF.

This clone was seen only a few times. This chain joins TRBV28 and TRBJ2-7, with TRBD1 identical over 8 bases. Trimming removed 6 bases from V and 3 bases from J; junction bases left unmatched: 4. Germline values: CDR1 MDHEN, CDR2 SYDVKM. The CDR3 is 13 amino acids. The CDR3 DNA reads TGTGCCAGCAGGGGACAGGTTTTCTACGAGCAGTACTTC. Residues: CASRGQVFYEQYF.

This clone was recorded once. V and J are TRBV7-8 and TRBJ1-6; D not certain. Germline V gene lookup returns CDR1 SGHVS and CDR2 FQNEAQ. Trimming left V 1 base short and J 10 bases short, with 8 bases between. The CDR3 runs to 13 residues. CDR3 sequence reads: CASSLVNMSPLHF. For the CDR3, the DNA is TGTGCCAGCAGCTTAGTTAATATGTCACCCCTCCACTTT. Supplemented by reference TRBV7-8 and TRBJ1-6, the full variable domain reads GAGVSQSPRYKVAKRGQDVALRCDPISGHVSLFWYQQALGQGPEFLTYFQNEAQLDKSGLPSDRFFAERPEGSVSTLKIQRTQQEDSAVYLCASSLVNMSPLHFGNGTRLTVT.

V usage is TRBV2 and J usage is TRBJ2-7, with 8 bases that match TRBD1. The CDR3 spans 13 residues. The V gene's germline CDR1 is SNHLY and CDR2 FYNNEI. The V segment lost 6 bases and the J segment 5 bases; nucleotides outside the gene matches: 6. CDR3 bases: TGTGCCAGCAGCTGGTCCAGGGGGCACGAGCAGTACGTC. It codes for CASSWSRGHEQYV.

This chain uses TRBV6-6 with TRBJ2-7, with 8 bases fitting TRBD1. Losses at the gene ends were 5 bases for V and 4 bases for J; bases not matched to a gene: 10. The germline gives CDR1 MNHNY, CDR2 SVGAGI (reference sequence). The CDR3 runs 15 residues. In DNA, the CDR3 is TGTGCCAGCAGTCGGACTGGACAGGGACCTTACGAGCAGTACTTC. This sequence encodes CASSRTGQGPYEQYF.

V usage is TRBV7-9 and J usage is TRBJ2-3, with a possible D match to TRBD1 (6 bases). The CDR3 sequence is 13 residues long. Germline lookup yields CDR1 SEHNR and CDR2 FQNEAQ (reference sequence). The V end lost 3 bases, the J end lost 5 bases, and 9 bases lay between the germline ends. The CDR3 DNA reads as TGTGCCAGCAGCTTGGGGGCTGGAGATACGCAGTATTTT. Its translation: CASSLGAGDTQYF.

This clone was seen only once. This chain joins TRBV14 and TRBJ2-3; TRBD2 is a possible D gene (6 bases). The CDR3 runs to 16 residues. Looked up from germline, CDR1 is SGHDN and CDR2 is FVKESK. Trimming removed 5 bases from V and 0 bases from J, with 15 bases in between. CDR3 amino acids: CASSFRLGLSTDTQYF. The CDR3 nucleotides read TGTGCCAGCAGCTTCCGACTGGGACTTAGCACAGATACGCAGTATTTT.

The rearrangement uses TRBV5-4 and TRBJ2-1; TRBD1 might be the D (5 bases). Per the germline V gene, CDR1 is SGHNT and CDR2 is YYREEE (reference sequence). V shed 7 bases and J shed 15 bases, with 17 bases lying between them. The CDR3 is 11 amino acids. The CDR3 reads CASVLQDSLFF. The CDR3 region has the DNA TGTGCCAGCGTTTTACAGGATAGCCTGTTCTTC.

This rearrangement joins TRBV4-2 to TRBJ2-1; TRBD1 matches at 8 bases. The CDR3 sequence is 14 residues long. V lost 2 bases, J lost 6 bases, and 3 bases stayed unmatched. Germline-derived CDR1 and CDR2 are LGHNA and YNFKEQ. The CDR3 sequence is CASSQSDRVNEQFF. The CDR3, as DNA: TGTGCCAGCAGCCAATCGGACAGGGTCAATGAGCAGTTCTTC.

This sequence joins TRBV7-8 and TRBJ2-6, with 9 bases identical to TRBD1. The germline gives CDR1 SGHVS, CDR2 FQNEAQ. This CDR3 contains 19 residues. Trimming at V came to 5 bases and at J to 2 bases, leaving 13 bases not matched to a gene. CDR3 in amino acids: CASSPRPGTGSTGANVLTF. The CDR3 region has the DNA TGTGCCAGCAGCCCACGACCGGGGACAGGGTCGACTGGGGCCAACGTCCTGACTTTC.

The CDR3 loop reads CASSPVGLGQGADGYTF. The DNA for the CDR3 is TGTGCCAGCTCACCAGTAGGTCTCGGCCAGGGGGCGGATGGCTACACCTTC. J is TRBJ1-2 and V is TRBV18; the match to TRBD1 covers 8 bases. Germline CDR1 and CDR2: KGHSH and LQKENI. The junction had 14 bases not matched to a gene; V was cut back by 2 bases and J by 6 bases. CDR3 length: 17 residues.

The chain is built from TRBV24-1 and TRBJ2-6; D perhaps matches TRBD2 (6 bases). Trimming removed 6 bases from V and 4 bases from J, with 27 bases in between. The CDR3 has 20 amino acids. The germline V gene encodes CDR1 KGHDR and CDR2 SFDVKD. The CDR3 nucleotides are TGTGCCACCAGTACGAGCCGGGACTCCTTTGGGGTTTTAGGGGCCAACGTCCTGACTTTC. Amino acids: CATSTSRDSFGVLGANVLTF.

The V call is TRBV6-5, the J call TRBJ1-1; no definite D call. CDR1 and CDR2 (germline): MNHEY, SVGAGI. Trimming took 7 bases from V and 1 from J, leaving 10 bases between them. The CDR3 has 13 amino acids. The CDR3 DNA reads TGTGCCAGCAATTCCGGTACGAACACTGAAGCTTTCTTT. It specifies CASNSGTNTEAFF.

This sequence joins TRBV20-1 and TRBJ2-3, with TRBD2 matching 10 bases. CDR1 and CDR2 (germline): DFQATT, SNEGSKA (reference sequence). V lost 3 bases, J lost 5 bases, and 8 bases stayed unmatched. The CDR3 runs 15 residues. The CDR3 here is CSASYLAGVGDTQYF. CDR3 nucleotide sequence: TGCAGTGCTAGTTACCTAGCGGGAGTAGGAGATACGCAGTATTTT.

J is TRBJ2-5 and V is TRBV5-4; TRBD1 is a possible D gene (5 bases). The CDR3 consists of 15 residues. CDR1 SGHNT and CDR2 YYREEE come from the germline V gene (reference sequence). Trimming shortened V by 4 bases and J by 4 bases, and 17 bases separated the two germline ends. The DNA of the CDR3 is TGTGCCAGCAGCATACGTACAGGATCGGGAGAGACCCAGTACTTC. This translates into CASSIRTGSGETQYF.

The chain uses TRBV25-1 and TRBJ1-2; the D is unclear. Trimming removed 1 base at V and 2 bases at J, with 11 bases between. The length of the CDR3 is 15 residues. Germline V gives CDR1 MGHDK, CDR2 SYGVNS. The CDR3 reads CASSESSSANYGYTF. In nucleotides, the CDR3 is TGTGCCAGCAGTGAATCCTCCAGCGCGAACTATGGCTACACCTTC.

The V gene is TRBV5-1, the J gene TRBJ1-6; 8 nucleotides match TRBD1. Germline CDR1 reads SGHRS; CDR2 reads YFSETQ. The V segment lost 2 bases and the J segment 7 bases; nucleotides outside the gene matches: 2. The CDR3 consists of 14 residues. In nucleotides, the CDR3 is TGCGCCAGCAGCTTTAGGACAGGGAATTCACCCCTCCACTTT. This translates into CASSFRTGNSPLHF.

The V and J genes are TRBV24-1 and TRBJ1-5; the D is unclear. CDR3 length equals 14 residues. Trimming cost V 4 bases and J 4 bases, with 10 bases left between them. Germline CDR1 reads KGHDR; CDR2 reads SFDVKD. This chain's CDR3 is CATSDSHGNQPQHF. DNA of the CDR3: TGTGCCACCAGTGACTCCCACGGGAATCAGCCCCAGCATTTT.

The chain joins TRBV5-6 to TRBJ2-2; D uncertain. Germline V gene sequence: CDR1 SGHDT, CDR2 YYEEEE. The CDR3 consists of 14 residues. The V end was cut by 4 bases, the J end by 4 bases, with 11 bases between. The CDR3 nucleotides read TGTGCCAGCAGCAGATGGGCAGTCACCGGGGAGCTGTTTTTT. Translated, it gives CASSRWAVTGELFF.

The chain combines TRBV11-3 with TRBJ2-3; weak D call: TRBD2 (6 bases). Trimming took off 0 bases at V and 3 bases at J, with 16 bases between the two ends. The CDR3 runs 17 residues. Germline V gives CDR1 SGHNT, CDR2 YENEEA. CDR3 protein: CASSLDSRESRTDTQYF. The CDR3 nucleotides read TGTGCCAGCAGCTTAGATTCTCGGGAGAGTAGGACAGATACGCAGTATTTT.

V is TRBV24-1 and J is TRBJ2-1; D is unresolved. V gave up 5 bases and J gave up 2 bases, with 6 bases separating them. The CDR3 consists of 13 residues. Germline-derived CDR1 and CDR2 are KGHDR and SFDVKD. This CDR3 is CATSGSPYNEQFF. CDR3 sequence (DNA): TGTGCCACCAGTGGGAGCCCCTACAATGAGCAGTTCTTC.